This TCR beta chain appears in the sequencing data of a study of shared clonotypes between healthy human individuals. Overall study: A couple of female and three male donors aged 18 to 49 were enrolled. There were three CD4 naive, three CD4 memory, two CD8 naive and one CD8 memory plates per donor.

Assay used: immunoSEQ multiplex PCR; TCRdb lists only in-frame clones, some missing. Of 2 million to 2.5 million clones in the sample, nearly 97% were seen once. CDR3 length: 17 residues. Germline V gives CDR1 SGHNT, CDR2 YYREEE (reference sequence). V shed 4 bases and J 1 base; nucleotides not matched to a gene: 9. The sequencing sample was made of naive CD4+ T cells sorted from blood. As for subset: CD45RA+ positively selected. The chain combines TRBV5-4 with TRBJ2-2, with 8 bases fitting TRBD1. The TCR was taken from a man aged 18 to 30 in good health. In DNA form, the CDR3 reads TGTGCCAGCAGCCCCCGGACAGGGACGGGGAACACCGGGGAGCTGTTTTTT. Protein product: CASSPRTGTGNTGELFF.